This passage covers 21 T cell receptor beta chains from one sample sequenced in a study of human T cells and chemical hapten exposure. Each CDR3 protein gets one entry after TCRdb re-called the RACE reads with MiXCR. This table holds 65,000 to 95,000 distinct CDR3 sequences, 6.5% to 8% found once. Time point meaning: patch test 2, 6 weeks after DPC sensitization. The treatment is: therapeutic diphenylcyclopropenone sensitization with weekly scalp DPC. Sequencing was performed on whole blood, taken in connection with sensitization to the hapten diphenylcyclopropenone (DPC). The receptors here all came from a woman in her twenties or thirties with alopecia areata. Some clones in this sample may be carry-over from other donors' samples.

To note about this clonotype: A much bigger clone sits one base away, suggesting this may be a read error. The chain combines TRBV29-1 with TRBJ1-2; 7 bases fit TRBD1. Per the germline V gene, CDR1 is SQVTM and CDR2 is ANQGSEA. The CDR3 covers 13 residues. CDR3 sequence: CSVMTGRGGGYNF. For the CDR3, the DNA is TGCAGCGTGATGACAGGGAGGGGTGGTGGCTACAACTTC.

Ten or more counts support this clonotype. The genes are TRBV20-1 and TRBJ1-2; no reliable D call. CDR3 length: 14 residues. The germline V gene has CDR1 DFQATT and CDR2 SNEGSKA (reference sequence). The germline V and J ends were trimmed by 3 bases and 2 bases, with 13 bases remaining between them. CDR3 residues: CSASLAGANYGYTF. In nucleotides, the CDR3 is TGCAGTGCTAGTCTGGCAGGCGCCAACTATGGCTACACCTTC.

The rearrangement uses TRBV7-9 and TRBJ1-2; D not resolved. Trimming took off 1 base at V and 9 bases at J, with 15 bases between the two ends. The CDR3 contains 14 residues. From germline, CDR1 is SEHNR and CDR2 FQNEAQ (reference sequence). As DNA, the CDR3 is TGTGCCAGCAGCTTAGATGCCCCTTGGGGTCGCTACACCTTC. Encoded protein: CASSLDAPWGRYTF.

CDR3 loop: CSVDGSSSGQGYTF. The CDR3 DNA reads as TGCAGCGTTGATGGGTCCTCCTCCGGACAGGGCTACACCTTC. The chain is built from TRBV29-1 and TRBJ1-2; D is perhaps TRBD1 (6 bases). The CDR3 runs to 14 residues. Germline V gene data show CDR1 as SQVTM and CDR2 as ANQGSEA. Trimming left V 3 bases short and J 8 bases short, with 19 bases between.

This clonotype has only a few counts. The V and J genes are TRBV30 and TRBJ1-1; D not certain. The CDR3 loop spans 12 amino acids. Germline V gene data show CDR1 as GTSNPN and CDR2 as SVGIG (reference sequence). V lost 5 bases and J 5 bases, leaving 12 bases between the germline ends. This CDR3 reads CAWGIESTEAFF. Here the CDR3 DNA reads TGTGCCTGGGGTATCGAGTCGACTGAAGCTTTCTTT.

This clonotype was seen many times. CDR3 in amino acids: CASSLESEKLFF. The CDR3 DNA follows: TGTGCCAGCAGCTTAGAGTCTGAAAAACTGTTTTTT. The chain carries TRBV7-9 and TRBJ1-4, with D hard to call. The CDR3 runs to 12 residues. CDR1 and CDR2 (germline): SEHNR, FQNEAQ (reference sequence). V lost 1 base and J 7 bases, leaving 4 bases between the germline ends.

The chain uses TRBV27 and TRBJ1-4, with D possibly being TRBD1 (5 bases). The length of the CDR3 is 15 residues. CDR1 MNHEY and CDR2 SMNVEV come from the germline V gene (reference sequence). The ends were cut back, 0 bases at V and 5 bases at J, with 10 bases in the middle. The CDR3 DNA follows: TGTGCCAGCAGTTTATCCAGGGTTAAGAATGAAAAACTGTTTTTT. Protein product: CASSLSRVKNEKLFF. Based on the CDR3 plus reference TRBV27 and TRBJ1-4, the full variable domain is EAQVTQNPRYLITVTGKKLTVTCSQNMNHEYMSWYRQDPGLGLRQIYYSMNVEVTDKGDVPEGYKVSRKEKRNFPLILESPSPNQTSLYFCASSLSRVKNEKLFFGSGTQLSVL.

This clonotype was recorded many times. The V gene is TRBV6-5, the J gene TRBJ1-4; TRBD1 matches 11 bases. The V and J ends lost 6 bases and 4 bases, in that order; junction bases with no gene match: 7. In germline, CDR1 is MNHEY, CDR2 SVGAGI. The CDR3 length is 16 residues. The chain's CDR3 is CASRQDRGLGNEKLFF. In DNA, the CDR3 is TGTGCCAGCAGGCAGGACAGGGGGCTGGGTAATGAAAAACTGTTTTTT.

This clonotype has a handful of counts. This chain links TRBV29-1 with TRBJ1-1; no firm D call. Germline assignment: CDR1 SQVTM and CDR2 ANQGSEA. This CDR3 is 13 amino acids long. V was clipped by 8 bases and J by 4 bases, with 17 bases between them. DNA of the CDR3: TGCAGCTTCATTATGAGGGTTGGCACTGAAGCTTTCTTT. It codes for CSFIMRVGTEAFF.

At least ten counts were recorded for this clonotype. The CDR3 region is CASSLGTGPRDSYNEQFF. CDR3 DNA: TGTGCCAGCAGCTTAGGCACCGGGCCGAGGGACTCCTACAATGAGCAGTTCTTC. The genes are TRBV13 and TRBJ2-1; perhaps TRBD2 as D (5 bases). This CDR3 has 18 residues. The V gene lost 0 bases and the J gene lost 0 bases, with 15 bases spanning the gap. Germline-derived CDR1 and CDR2 are PRHDT and FYEKMQ (reference sequence).

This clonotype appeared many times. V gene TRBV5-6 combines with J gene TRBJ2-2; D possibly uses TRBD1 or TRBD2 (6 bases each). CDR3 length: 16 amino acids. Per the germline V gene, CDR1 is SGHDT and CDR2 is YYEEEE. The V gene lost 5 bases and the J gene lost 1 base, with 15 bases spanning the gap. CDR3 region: CASSLSGAKNTGELFF. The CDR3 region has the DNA TGTGCCAGCAGTCTGTCGGGGGCGAAGAACACCGGGGAGCTGTTTTTT.

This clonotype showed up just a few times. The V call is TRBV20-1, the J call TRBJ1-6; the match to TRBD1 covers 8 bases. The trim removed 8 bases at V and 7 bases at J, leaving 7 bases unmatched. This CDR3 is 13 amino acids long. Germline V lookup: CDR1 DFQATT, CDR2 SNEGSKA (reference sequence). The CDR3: CSIQGGGNSPLHF. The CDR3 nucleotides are TGCAGTATACAGGGGGGAGGAAATTCACCCCTCCACTTT.

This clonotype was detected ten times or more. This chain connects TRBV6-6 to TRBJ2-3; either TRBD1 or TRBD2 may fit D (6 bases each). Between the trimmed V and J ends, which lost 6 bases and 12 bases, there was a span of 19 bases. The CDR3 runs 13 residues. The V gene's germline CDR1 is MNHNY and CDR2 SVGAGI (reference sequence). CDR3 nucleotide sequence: TGTGCCAGCAGCCACTATTGGGGGGCCTTTCAGTATTTT. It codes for CASSHYWGAFQYF.

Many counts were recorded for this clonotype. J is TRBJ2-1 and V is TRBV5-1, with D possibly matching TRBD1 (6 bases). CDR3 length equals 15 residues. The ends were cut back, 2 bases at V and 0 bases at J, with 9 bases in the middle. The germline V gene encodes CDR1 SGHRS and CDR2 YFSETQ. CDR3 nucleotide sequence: TGCGCCAGCAGCTTTACAGGGAGCTCCTACAATGAGCAGTTCTTC. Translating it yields CASSFTGSSYNEQFF.

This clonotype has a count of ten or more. The DNA of the CDR3 is TGTGCCAGCAGTTACCGTCCCCCCCGGACTAGCGGGGGAAGGTCCTACAATGAGCAGTTCTTC. The encoded protein is CASSYRPPRTSGGRSYNEQFF. The rearrangement links TRBV6-5 to TRBJ2-1; 13 positions match TRBD2. This CDR3 is 21 amino acids long. Germline-derived CDR1 and CDR2 are MNHEY and SVGAGI. Trimming cost V 2 bases and J 1 base; bases outside gene matches: 14.

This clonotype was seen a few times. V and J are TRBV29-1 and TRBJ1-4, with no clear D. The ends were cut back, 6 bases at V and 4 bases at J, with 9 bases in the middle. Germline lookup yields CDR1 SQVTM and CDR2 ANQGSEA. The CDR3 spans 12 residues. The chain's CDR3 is CSVAGSNEKLFF. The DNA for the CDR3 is TGCAGCGTCGCAGGCAGTAATGAAAAACTGTTTTTT.

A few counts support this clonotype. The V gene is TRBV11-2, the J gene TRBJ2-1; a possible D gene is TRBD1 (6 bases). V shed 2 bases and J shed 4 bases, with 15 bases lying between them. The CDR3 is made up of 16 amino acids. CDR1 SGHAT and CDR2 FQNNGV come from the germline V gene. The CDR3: CASSLLVTGGYNEQFF. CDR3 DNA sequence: TGTGCCAGCAGCTTATTGGTGACAGGTGGTTACAATGAGCAGTTCTTC.

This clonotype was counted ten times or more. Written as DNA, the CDR3 is TGTGCCAGCAGTCCGGTTGACACCATATATTTT. Residues: CASSPVDTIYF. The chain uses TRBV6-6 and TRBJ1-3; D not certain. This CDR3 is 11 amino acids long. Germline CDR1 reads MNHNY; CDR2 reads SVGAGI (reference sequence). V lost 5 bases to trimming and J lost 8 bases, with 7 bases between them.

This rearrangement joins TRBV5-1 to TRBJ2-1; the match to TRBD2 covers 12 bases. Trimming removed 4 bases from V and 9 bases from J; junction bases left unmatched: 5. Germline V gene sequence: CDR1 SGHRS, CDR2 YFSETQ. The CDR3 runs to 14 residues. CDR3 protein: CASSPGLAGSEQFF. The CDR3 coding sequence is TGCGCCAGCAGCCCTGGACTAGCGGGGAGTGAGCAGTTCTTC.

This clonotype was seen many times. The CDR3, as DNA: TGTGCCAGTATAGGGGTTCGAATGAACACTGAAGCTTTCTTT. Protein sequence: CASIGVRMNTEAFF. The chain combines TRBV2 with TRBJ1-1; D might be TRBD1 (5 bases). The V end was cut by 9 bases, the J end by 0 bases, with 14 bases between. The length of the CDR3 is 14 residues. Germline V lookup: CDR1 SNHLY, CDR2 FYNNEI.

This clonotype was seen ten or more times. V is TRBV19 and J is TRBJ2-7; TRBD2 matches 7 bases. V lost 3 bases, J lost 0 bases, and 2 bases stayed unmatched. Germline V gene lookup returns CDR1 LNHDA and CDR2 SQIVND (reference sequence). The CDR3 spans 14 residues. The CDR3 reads CASSIQRGSYEQYF. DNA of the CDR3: TGTGCCAGTAGTATCCAGCGGGGCTCCTACGAGCAGTACTTC.